This is a list of T cell receptor beta chains from one sample in a study of cytomegalovirus exposure and HLA in healthy donors. TCRdb's copy holds only in-frame clones and misses some; the assay was immunoSEQ multiplex PCR. The sample gives 100,000 to 150,000 clones, over 70% of which show up once; around 10% is in the top ten. Sequencing was performed on PBMCs. Receptor source: a woman aged 50 to 65 in good health and CMV-seropositive. CDR3s include the opening cysteine and the closing phenylalanine or tryptophan. Each record gives: V gene, D gene, clone size, J gene, CDR3 protein, CDR3 DNA. The D gene is left open where the match is weak. Rows may omit the clone size; those that give it use once, few, many or a size class.

TRBV10-3,-,-,TRBJ1-1,CAISGTLGNTEAFF,TGTGCCATCAGTGGAACCCTCGGGAACACTGAAGCTTTCTTT
TRBV5-1,TRBD1,-,TRBJ1-6,CASSSTGGNNSPLHF,TGCGCCAGCAGCTCGACAGGGGGCAATAATTCACCCCTCCACTTT
TRBV10-2,TRBD1,-,TRBJ1-3,CASTDLPRGQSSGNTIYF,TGCGCCAGCACCGACCTGCCCCGGGGACAGAGCTCTGGAAACACCATATATTTT
TRBV7-9,-,-,TRBJ2-3,CASSFRDTQYF,TGTGCCAGCAGCTTCAGAGATACGCAGTATTTT
TRBV9,-,-,TRBJ1-6,CASSVGQPRDSPLHF,TGTGCCAGCAGCGTAGGACAGCCCCGGGATTCACCCCTCCACTTT
TRBV6-4,-,-,TRBJ1-5,CASSDGGNQPQHF,TGTGCCAGCAGTGACGGAGGCAATCAGCCCCAGCATTTT
TRBV7-2,TRBD1,-,TRBJ2-1,CASRPARDRVTEQFF,TGTGCCAGCAGACCGGCCCGGGACAGGGTTACTGAGCAGTTCTTC
TRBV11-1,-,-,TRBJ2-5,CASSSTPRGTGQETQYF,TGTGCCAGCAGCTCGACCCCCCGGGGGACGGGGCAAGAGACCCAGTACTTC
TRBV7-2,-,-,TRBJ2-4,CASSLVGGLAKNIQYF,TGTGCCAGCAGCTTAGTCGGCGGTCTAGCCAAAAACATTCAGTACTTC
TRBV2,TRBD1,-,TRBJ2-2,CASSLPGTGGTGELFF,TGTGCCAGCAGCCTACCAGGGACAGGGGGCACCGGGGAGCTGTTTTTT
TRBV19,-,-,TRBJ2-4,CASSMGSNSGIQYF,TGTGCCAGTAGTATGGGGTCGAATTCGGGGATTCAGTACTTC
TRBV11-3,-,-,TRBJ1-1,CASSEEGREAFF,TGTGCCAGCAGCGAGGAGGGGAGAGAAGCTTTCTTT
TRBV6-4,-,-,TRBJ2-2,CASPWARRDSITFNTGELFF,TGTGCCAGCCCTTGGGCCCGGCGGGACAGCATCACTTTCAACACCGGGGAGCTGTTTTTT
TRBV19,-,-,TRBJ1-1,CASSPRQPLNTEAFF,TGTGCCAGTAGTCCCCGACAGCCTTTAAACACTGAAGCTTTCTTT
TRBV7-9,-,-,TRBJ1-5,CASSLQGSQPQHF,TGTGCCAGCAGCCTGCAGGGGTCTCAGCCCCAGCATTTT
TRBV6-5,TRBD1,-,TRBJ1-2,CASRRPGQGAGGYTF,TGTGCCAGCAGAAGACCGGGACAGGGGGCGGGGGGCTACACCTTC
TRBV15,TRBD1,-,TRBJ2-2,CATSRDMTGGRGGELFF,TGTGCCACCAGCAGAGATATGACAGGGGGAAGGGGAGGGGAGCTGTTTTTT
TRBV7-9,TRBD2,once,TRBJ2-1,CASSLGTSGSNEQFF,TGTGCCAGCAGCTTAGGGACTAGCGGGAGCAATGAGCAGTTCTTC